The present entry profiles one T cell receptor beta chain with its context. This specimen belongs to a study of shared T cell receptors in the human thymus. Clones were read by immunoSEQ multiplex PCR, and TCRdb kept only the in-frame ones, dropping some. The data hold about 400,000 clones, with approximately 95% observed a single time. Germline V gene sequence: CDR1 MNHEY, CDR2 SMNVEV (reference sequence). Trimming removed 5 bases at V and 3 bases at J, with 20 bases between. The CDR3 is 16 residues long. This receptor was taken from a human donor. This chain connects TRBV27 to TRBJ2-7, with a tentative D call TRBD2 (6 bases). Sequencing was done on a sample of thymocytes. In DNA, the CDR3 is TGTGCCAGCAGTCCCCCCCCGGGAGACCTTCGCTACGAGCAGTACTTC. Its translation is CASSPPPGDLRYEQYF.